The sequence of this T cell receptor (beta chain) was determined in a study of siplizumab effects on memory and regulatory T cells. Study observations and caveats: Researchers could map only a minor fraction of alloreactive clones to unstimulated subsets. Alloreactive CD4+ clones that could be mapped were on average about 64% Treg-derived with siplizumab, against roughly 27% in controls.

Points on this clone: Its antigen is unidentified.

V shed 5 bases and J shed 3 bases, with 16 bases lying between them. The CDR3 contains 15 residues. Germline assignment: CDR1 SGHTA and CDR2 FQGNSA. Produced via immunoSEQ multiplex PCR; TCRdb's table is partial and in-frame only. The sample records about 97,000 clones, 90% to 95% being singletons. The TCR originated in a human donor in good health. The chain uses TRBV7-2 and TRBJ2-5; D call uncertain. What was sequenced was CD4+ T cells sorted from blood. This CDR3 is CASSPLRTGKETQYF. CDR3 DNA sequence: TGTGCCAGCAGCCCCTTAAGGACGGGCAAAGAGACCCAGTACTTC.